The T cell receptor beta chain under discussion was sequenced for a study of cytomegalovirus exposure and HLA in healthy donors. Only in-frame clones appear in the TCRdb table, and some are missing; sequencing was by immunoSEQ multiplex PCR. This sample has approximately 62,000 clones, with roughly 94% found just once. A remark on this clone: What it recognizes is unknown.

Study-wide points: Reportedly, cytomegalovirus status was diagnosed with high sensitivity and specificity. TCR clusters originating in the first cohort tended to co-occur in the 110 or so validation repertoires, according to a later analysis.

Germline V gene lookup returns CDR1 MNHEY and CDR2 SMNVEV (reference sequence). V was clipped by 8 bases and J by 5 bases; unmatched bases: 6. This CDR3 has 12 amino acids. The sequenced material came from PBMCs. This TCR was sampled from a woman younger than 35 in good health and CMV-seronegative. The chain uses TRBV27 and TRBJ2-7; TRBD2 matches at 7 bases. CDR3: CASGGVHNEQYF. CDR3 coding DNA: TGTGCCAGCGGGGGGGTTCACAACGAGCAGTACTTC.